The 10 T cell receptor beta chains presented below share a single source sample, sequenced in a study of T cell responses to AZD1222 COVID-19 vaccine (dated by TCRdb to the early 2020s). The library was prepared using the immunoSEQ multiplex PCR assay. The table comes from immuneACCESS by way of TCRdb, which keeps in-frame sequences with V and J called. Part of the clones is missing from these tables; in studies checked, under half for an unresolved V gene and the rest for unknown reasons. For this sample there are about 100,000 clones; around 89% appear just once. About 1.8% of the sample is held by the ten biggest clonotypes. Interpreted using the paper, the time point label stands for: baseline before first vaccination. The starting material was peripheral blood, obtained on day 0 of AZD1222 vaccination. The receptor source for this set is an adult in good health.

CDR3 DNA sequence: TGTGCCAGCCAGGGTTGGACCGGGGAGCTGTTTTTT. It yields the protein CASQGWTGELFF. V is TRBV11-3 and J is TRBJ2-2, with D possibly TRBD1 on 5 matching bases. The CDR3 loop spans 12 amino acids. V was shortened by 8 bases and J by 5 bases, with 9 bases between the two germline ends. Germline CDR1 and CDR2: SGHNT and YENEEA.

The chain recombines TRBV19 with TRBJ2-5; D perhaps matches TRBD1 (5 bases). CDR1 and CDR2 (germline): LNHDA, SQIVND (reference sequence). The CDR3 has 13 residues. With 1 base removed from V and 4 bases from J, the gap between germline ends came to 7 bases. The chain's CDR3 is CASSIAGRETQYF. DNA of the CDR3: TGTGCCAGTAGTATAGCAGGGCGAGAGACCCAGTACTTC.

The chain uses TRBV10-3 and TRBJ2-5, with D possibly being TRBD2 (7 bases). The V gene lost 4 bases and the J gene lost 1 base, with 13 bases spanning the gap. Germline loops: CDR1 ENHRY, CDR2 SYGVKD. The CDR3 is 15 residues long. CDR3 sequence reads: CAISVAGGAQETQYF. The DNA of the CDR3 is TGTGCCATCAGTGTCGCTGGGGGGGCCCAAGAGACCCAGTACTTC.

The rearrangement uses TRBV3-1 (or the pseudogene TRBV3-2) and TRBJ1-5; D not resolved. Looked up from germline, CDR1 is LGHDT and CDR2 is YNNKEL (reference sequence). Trimming took 8 bases from V and 4 from J, leaving 12 bases between them. This CDR3 spans 13 amino acids. Written as DNA, the CDR3 is TGTGCCAGCGGCGGGGTAGGAAATCAGCCCCAGCATTTT. Translated: CASGGVGNQPQHF.

This clone is a singleton in its sample. In nucleotides, the CDR3 is TGTGCCAGTAGTATGGTGGACAGGGCTGCTGAAGCTTTCTTT. This translates into CASSMVDRAAEAFF. The chain employs TRBV19 and TRBJ1-1; 8 bases agree with TRBD1. The germline V gene encodes CDR1 LNHDA and CDR2 SQIVND (reference sequence). The CDR3 covers 14 residues. V gave up 3 bases and J gave up 6 bases; unmatched junction bases: 6. The whole variable domain, remainder taken from reference TRBV19 and TRBJ1-1, is DGGITQSPKYLFRKEGQNVTLSCEQNLNHDAMYWYRQDPGQGLRLIYYSQIVNDFQKGDIAEGYSVSREKKESFPLTVTSAQKNPTAFYLCASSMVDRAAEAFFGQGTRLTVV.

The V call is TRBV20-1, the J call TRBJ2-5; D may match TRBD1 or TRBD2 (5 bases each). Trimming removed 3 bases from V and 1 base from J, with 9 bases in between. The V gene's germline CDR1 is DFQATT and CDR2 SNEGSKA (reference sequence). The CDR3 spans 13 residues. The CDR3 region has the DNA TGCAGTGCTAGTGGGGGATTCCAAGAGACCCAGTACTTC. Translated: CSASGGFQETQYF.

V usage is TRBV12-3 or TRBV12-4 and J usage is TRBJ1-4; 7 nucleotides align to TRBD1. The CDR3 length is 13 residues. V was pared by 3 bases and J by 8 bases, with 3 bases of the junction left unmatched. As DNA, the CDR3 is TGTGCCAGCAGTTTCGGGACAGACGAAAAACTGTTTTTT. As protein: CASSFGTDEKLFF.

The rearrangement uses TRBV28 and TRBJ1-1; 8 bases agree with TRBD1. In germline, CDR1 is MDHEN, CDR2 SYDVKM. This CDR3 has 12 amino acids. V was clipped by 6 bases and J by 11 bases; unmatched bases: 8. In DNA, the CDR3 is TGTGCCAGCAGGAGTACAGGGGGGGAGGCTTTCTTT. The encoded protein is CASRSTGGEAFF.

The rearrangement joins TRBV7-2 to TRBJ1-3, with a tentative D call TRBD1 (5 bases). The germline CDR1 and CDR2 sequences are SGHTA and FQGNSA. The CDR3 totals 15 residues. The V end was cut by 3 bases, the J end by 0 bases, with 9 bases between. The CDR3 here is CASSFDTGSGNTIYF. The DNA for the CDR3 is TGTGCCAGCAGCTTTGACACAGGCTCTGGAAACACCATATATTTT.

This clone turned up a few times. V and J are TRBV7-9 and TRBJ2-7; D might be TRBD1 (6 bases). Germline assignment: CDR1 SEHNR and CDR2 FQNEAQ (reference sequence). V dropped 2 bases and J dropped 2 bases, with 7 bases sitting between them. The length of the CDR3 is 13 residues. CDR3 amino acids: CASSLKGAYEQYF. As DNA, the CDR3 is TGTGCCAGCAGCTTAAAGGGGGCCTACGAGCAGTACTTC.